The 24 T cell receptor beta chains in this list originate from one sample, sequenced in a study of cytomegalovirus exposure and HLA in healthy donors. In the PCR, 60 Vbeta and 13 Jbeta primers were used. Sequencing was performed with immunoSEQ multiplex PCR; in TCRdb, only in-frame clones are kept and a portion is missing. The sample shows 130,000 to 150,000 clones, around 79% of them seen only once. Input material: PBMCs. These receptors were taken from a woman aged 30 to 39 in good health and CMV-seronegative.

In this sample, this clone turned up once. Other DNA sequences in the same sample also yield this CDR3. The chain couples TRBV12-5 to TRBJ1-1; 8 positions match TRBD1. The germline CDR1 and CDR2 sequences are LGHNT and FRNRAP. This CDR3 is 14 amino acids long. The V segment lost 5 bases and the J segment 1 base; nucleotides outside the gene matches: 3. Here the CDR3 reads CASGLTGANTEAFF. As DNA, the CDR3 is TGTGCTAGTGGTCTGACAGGGGCGAACACTGAAGCTTTCTTT.

The V call is TRBV9, the J call TRBJ2-2, with 12 bases that match TRBD2. V shed 3 bases and J 7 bases; nucleotides not matched to a gene: 10. CDR1 is SGDLS and CDR2 is YYNGEE in the germline V gene. This CDR3 has 17 amino acids. Here the CDR3 reads CASSGSSGGAWSGELFF. As DNA, the CDR3 is TGTGCCAGCAGCGGCTCTAGCGGGGGGGCCTGGAGCGGGGAGCTGTTTTTT. The variable domain in full, completed from reference TRBV9 and TRBJ2-2, reads DSGVTQTPKHLITATGQRVTLRCSPRSGDLSVYWYQQSLDQGLQFLIQYYNGEERAKGNILERFSAQQFPDLHSELNLSSLELGDSALYFCASSGSSGGAWSGELFFGEGSRLTVL.

This clone was detected once. CDR3 DNA sequence: TGCGCCAGCAGCCAAGATCGCGACTCGTCGGAGACCCAGTACTTC. Its protein is CASSQDRDSSETQYF. This sequence joins TRBV4-1 and TRBJ2-5; D remains unclear. The CDR3 contains 15 residues. The germline V gene has CDR1 MGHRA and CDR2 YSYEKL. V was cut by 0 bases and J by 5 bases, with 13 bases left in between.

This clone was found once. The chain couples TRBV6-1 to TRBJ1-1; D uncertain. The germline V gene encodes CDR1 MNHNS and CDR2 SASEGT. Trimming removed 9 bases at V and 0 bases at J, with 11 bases between. This CDR3 contains 13 residues. In DNA form, the CDR3 reads TGTGCCAGTACACAGCAAATGAACACTGAAGCTTTCTTT. This encodes CASTQQMNTEAFF.

This clone was counted a few times. The chain recombines TRBV10-1 with TRBJ1-1; TRBD1 might be the D (6 bases). Per germline, CDR1 WNHNN and CDR2 SYGVQD (reference sequence). V was shortened by 0 bases and J by 11 bases, with 10 bases between the two germline ends. This CDR3 spans 12 amino acids. The CDR3, as DNA: TGCGCCAGCAGTGAGTCCACAGGGATCGCTTTCTTT. This codes for CASSESTGIAFF.

The chain employs TRBV5-5 and TRBJ2-3; 8 bases are a match to TRBD1. Germline values: CDR1 SGHKS, CDR2 YYEKEE (reference sequence). V was pared by 3 bases and J by 1 base, with 1 base of the junction left unmatched. The CDR3 runs to 14 residues. For the CDR3, the DNA is TGTGCCAGCAGCTGGGGACAGGGCACAGATACGCAGTATTTT. This encodes CASSWGQGTDTQYF.

In this sample, this clone turned up a few times. This chain links TRBV18 with TRBJ1-1, with D possibly being TRBD1 (6 bases). This CDR3 is built from 15 residues. Germline V gene data show CDR1 as KGHSH and CDR2 as LQKENI. V was cut by 3 bases and J by 5 bases, with 16 bases left in between. CDR3: CASSPPDSRRTEAFF. Here the CDR3 DNA reads TGTGCCAGCTCACCCCCGGACAGTAGGAGGACTGAAGCTTTCTTT.

This chain links TRBV2 with TRBJ2-7; the match to TRBD1 covers 7 bases. Germline CDR1 SNHLY, CDR2 FYNNEI. This CDR3 has 14 residues. Germline trimming cut 3 bases from V and 2 bases from J; bases unmatched to any gene: 4. CDR3 nucleotide sequence: TGTGCCAGCAGTGACCGGGACAGAGCCTACGAGCAGTACTTC. This sequence encodes CASSDRDRAYEQYF.

The table lists this clone with a count of one. Here the CDR3 reads CASSYGTGDYGYTF. CDR3 DNA: TGTGCCAGCAGTTACGGGACAGGGGACTATGGCTACACCTTC. The V gene is TRBV6-5, the J gene TRBJ1-2; 10 bases align to TRBD1. CDR3 size: 14 residues. The germline CDR1 and CDR2 sequences are MNHEY and SVGAGI. V gave up 2 bases and J gave up 3 bases; unmatched junction bases: 0.

In DNA, the CDR3 is TGTGCCAGCTCACTCAGGGGTGATGAAGCTTTCTTT. Its translation: CASSLRGDEAFF. The V call is TRBV18, the J call TRBJ1-1, with D perhaps TRBD1 (6 bases). From germline, CDR1 is KGHSH and CDR2 LQKENI. There are 12 residues in the CDR3. Trimming stripped 4 bases from V and 7 bases from J, with 10 bases between.

The chain has TRBV19 and TRBJ1-5; perhaps TRBD1 as D (6 bases). The CDR3 is made up of 13 amino acids. Germline V gene lookup returns CDR1 LNHDA and CDR2 SQIVND (reference sequence). V shed 8 bases and J shed 7 bases, with 15 bases lying between them. For the CDR3, the DNA is TGTGCCAGTTCCGGGGGGGCTCAACAGCCCCAGCATTTT. It yields the protein CASSGGAQQPQHF.

The chain has TRBV7-6 and TRBJ2-5; unclear D gene. The CDR3 covers 14 residues. V was trimmed by 6 bases and J by 7 bases, leaving 18 bases between them. Per the germline V gene, CDR1 is SGHVS and CDR2 is FNYEAQ. The CDR3 loop reads CASSHNDASGTQYF. The CDR3 region has the DNA TGTGCCAGCAGTCATAACGATGCCTCCGGGACCCAGTACTTC.

V and J are TRBV19 and TRBJ2-7, with D possibly being TRBD1 (6 bases). CDR1 is LNHDA, CDR2 SQIVND, per germline (reference sequence). The V and J ends lost 5 bases and 8 bases respectively, with 19 bases between them. There are 14 residues in the CDR3. CDR3 sequence (DNA): TGTGCCAGTAGTTGGTCGACAGGTTCGGAAAAGCAGTACTTC. This sequence encodes CASSWSTGSEKQYF. Based on the CDR3 plus reference TRBV19 and TRBJ2-7, the full variable domain is DGGITQSPKYLFRKEGQNVTLSCEQNLNHDAMYWYRQDPGQGLRLIYYSQIVNDFQKGDIAEGYSVSREKKESFPLTVTSAQKNPTAFYLCASSWSTGSEKQYFGPGTRLTVT.

This chain joins TRBV10-3 and TRBJ1-1, with D tentatively TRBD1 (5 bases). Germline CDR1 is ENHRY and CDR2 is SYGVKD. V was cut by 7 bases and J by 1 base, with 19 bases left in between. There are 16 residues in the CDR3. DNA for the CDR3: TGTGCCATCAAAATTGAATCGTCAGGGCGGAACACTGAAGCTTTCTTT. Translating gives CAIKIESSGRNTEAFF.

The V gene is TRBV5-1, the J gene TRBJ1-2; 7 bases are a match to TRBD1. The CDR3 totals 17 residues. Unmatched junction bases numbered 8, after V lost 0 bases and J lost 0 bases. CDR1 SGHRS and CDR2 YFSETQ come from the germline V gene. As DNA, the CDR3 is TGCGCCAGCAGCTTGGGACAGGGTGCCTACGCTAACTATGGCTACACCTTC. It codes for CASSLGQGAYANYGYTF.

This rearrangement joins TRBV5-1 to TRBJ2-7, with D possibly TRBD1 on 5 matching bases. This CDR3 has 13 residues. The germline gives CDR1 SGHRS, CDR2 YFSETQ. V dropped 4 bases and J dropped 4 bases, with 12 bases sitting between them. The CDR3 loop reads CASSIQTGYEQYF. The CDR3 DNA sequence: TGCGCCAGCAGCATACAAACAGGATACGAGCAGTACTTC.

This clone appeared once. The CDR3 nucleotides read TGTGCCAGCAGCTTAGCAGGGGGCTACGAGCAGTACTTC. It codes for CASSLAGGYEQYF. The chain is built from TRBV7-9 and TRBJ2-7; TRBD1 might be the D (6 bases). CDR3 size: 13 residues. Germline V gene lookup returns CDR1 SEHNR and CDR2 FQNEAQ (reference sequence). V lost 0 bases and J 3 bases, leaving 6 bases between the germline ends.

In this sample, this clone turned up a few times. The rearrangement uses TRBV14 and TRBJ1-4; 7 bases match TRBD1. The CDR3 length is 17 residues. Trimming at V came to 3 bases and at J to 4 bases, leaving 11 bases not matched to a gene. Germline V CDR1 and CDR2: SGHDN, FVKESK. CDR3 bases: TGTGCCAGCAGCCAGAGGGGACAGCTTGCTAATAATGAAAAACTGTTTTTT. This gives the protein CASSQRGQLANNEKLFF.

Comments on this clone: A read error may account for a junction end that differs from germline. This chain joins TRBV29-1 and TRBJ2-1, with TRBD2 matching over 15 bases. CDR1 and CDR2 (germline): SQVTM, ANQGSEA. CDR3 size: 14 residues. CDR3 region: CSVDELGLAGGLVF. The CDR3 nucleotides read TGCAGCGTTGATGAATTGGGACTAGCGGGGGGTTTGGTCTTC.

This sequence joins TRBV6-6 and TRBJ1-2; 7 bases line up with TRBD1. The CDR3 contains 16 residues. V trimming: 6 bases; J trimming: 0 bases; junction bases outside the gene matches: 10. Germline V gene lookup returns CDR1 MNHNY and CDR2 SVGAGI (reference sequence). This chain's CDR3 is CASSRGQSKANYGYTF. The CDR3 DNA reads as TGTGCCAGCAGCCGGGGACAGTCTAAAGCTAACTATGGCTACACCTTC.

The rearrangement uses TRBV7-9 and TRBJ2-7; 7 nucleotides line up with TRBD2. The CDR3 runs to 17 residues. CDR1 is SEHNR and CDR2 is FQNEAQ in the germline V gene (reference sequence). After removal of 10 bases from V and 7 bases from J, the junction contained 25 bases not matched to a gene. Written as DNA, the CDR3 is TGTGCCATCTCGAATCCGTTTAGCACGGGGGGATTAGGAGAGCAGTACTTC. Its translation is CAISNPFSTGGLGEQYF.

Only one count was recorded for this clone. V is TRBV4-1 and J is TRBJ1-2; TRBD1 agrees at 9 bases. Germline V gene lookup returns CDR1 MGHRA and CDR2 YSYEKL. This CDR3 region has 15 residues. With 4 bases clipped from V and 7 bases from J, the junction kept 10 bases outside the gene matches. CDR3 nucleotide sequence: TGCGCCAGCAGCCCAGGGGGACAGGGCTTCCCTGGCTACACCTTC. It codes for CASSPGGQGFPGYTF.

This chain joins TRBV18 and TRBJ1-2; 8 bases align to TRBD1. CDR1 and CDR2 from the germline V gene are KGHSH and LQKENI. There are 17 residues in the CDR3. V dropped 3 bases and J dropped 5; count of bases not matched to a gene: 14. DNA for the CDR3: TGTGCCAGCTCACCCCACCCCCGACAGGGGACGTTTTATGGCTACACCTTC. It is translated as CASSPHPRQGTFYGYTF.

The rearrangement joins TRBV5-6 to TRBJ1-2; 7 bases agree with TRBD1. The length of the CDR3 is 14 residues. V shed 0 bases and J 8 bases; nucleotides not matched to a gene: 7. Germline-derived CDR1 and CDR2 are SGHDT and YYEEEE. The CDR3 coding sequence is TGTGCCAGCAGCTTGGGACAGGGAAGTAGGGGCTACACCTTC. It yields the protein CASSLGQGSRGYTF.